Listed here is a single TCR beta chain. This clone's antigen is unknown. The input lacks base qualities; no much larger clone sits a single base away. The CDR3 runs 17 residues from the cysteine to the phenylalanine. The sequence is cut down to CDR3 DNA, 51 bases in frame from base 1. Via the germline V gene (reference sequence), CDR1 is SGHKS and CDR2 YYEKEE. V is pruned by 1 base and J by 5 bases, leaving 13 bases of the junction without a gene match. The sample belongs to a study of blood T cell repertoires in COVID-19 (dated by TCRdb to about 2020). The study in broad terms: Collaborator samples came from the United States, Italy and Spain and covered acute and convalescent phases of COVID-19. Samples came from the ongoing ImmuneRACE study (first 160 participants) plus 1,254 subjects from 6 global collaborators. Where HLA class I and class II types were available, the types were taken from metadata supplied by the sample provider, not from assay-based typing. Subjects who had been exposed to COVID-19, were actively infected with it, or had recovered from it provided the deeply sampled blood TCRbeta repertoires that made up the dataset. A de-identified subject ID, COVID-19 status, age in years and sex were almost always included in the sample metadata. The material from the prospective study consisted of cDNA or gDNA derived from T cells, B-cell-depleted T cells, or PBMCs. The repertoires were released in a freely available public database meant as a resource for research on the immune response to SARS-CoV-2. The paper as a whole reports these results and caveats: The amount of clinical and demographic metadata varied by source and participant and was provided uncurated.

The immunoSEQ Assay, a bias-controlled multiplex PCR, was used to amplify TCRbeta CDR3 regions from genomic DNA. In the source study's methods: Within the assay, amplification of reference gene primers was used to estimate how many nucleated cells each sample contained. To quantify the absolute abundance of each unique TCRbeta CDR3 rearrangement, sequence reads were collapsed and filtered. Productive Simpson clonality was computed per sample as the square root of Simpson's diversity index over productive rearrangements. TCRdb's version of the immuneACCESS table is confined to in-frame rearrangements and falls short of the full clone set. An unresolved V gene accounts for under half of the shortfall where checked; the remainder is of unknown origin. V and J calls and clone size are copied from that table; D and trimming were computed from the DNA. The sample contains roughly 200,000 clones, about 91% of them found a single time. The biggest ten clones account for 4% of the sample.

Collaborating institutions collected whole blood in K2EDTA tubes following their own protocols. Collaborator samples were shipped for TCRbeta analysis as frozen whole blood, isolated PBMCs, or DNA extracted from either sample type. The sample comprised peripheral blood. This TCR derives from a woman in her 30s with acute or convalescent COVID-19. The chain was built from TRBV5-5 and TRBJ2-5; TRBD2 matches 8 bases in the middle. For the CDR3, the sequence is CASSLFPEREFRETQYF. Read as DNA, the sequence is TGTGCCAGCAGCTTGTTTCCGGAGCGGGAGTTCAGGGAGACCCAGTACTTC.